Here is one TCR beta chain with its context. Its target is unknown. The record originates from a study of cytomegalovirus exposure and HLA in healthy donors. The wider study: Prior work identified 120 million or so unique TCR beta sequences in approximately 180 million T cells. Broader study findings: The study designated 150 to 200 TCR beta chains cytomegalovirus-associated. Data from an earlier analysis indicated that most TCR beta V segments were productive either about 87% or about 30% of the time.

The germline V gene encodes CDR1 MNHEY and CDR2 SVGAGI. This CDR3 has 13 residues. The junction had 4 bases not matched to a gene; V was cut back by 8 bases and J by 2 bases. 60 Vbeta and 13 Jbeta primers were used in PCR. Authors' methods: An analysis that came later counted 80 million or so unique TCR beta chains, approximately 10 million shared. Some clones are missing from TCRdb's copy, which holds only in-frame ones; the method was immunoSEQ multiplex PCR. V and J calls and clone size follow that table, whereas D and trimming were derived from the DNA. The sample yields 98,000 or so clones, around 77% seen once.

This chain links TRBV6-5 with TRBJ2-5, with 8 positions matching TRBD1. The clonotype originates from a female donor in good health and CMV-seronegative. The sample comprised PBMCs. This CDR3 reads CASGTGLQETQYF. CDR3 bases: TGTGCCAGCGGGACAGGCCTTCAAGAGACCCAGTACTTC.